What follows are 13 T cell receptor beta chains derived from one specimen sequenced in a study of cytomegalovirus exposure and HLA in healthy donors. The PCR made use of 60 Vbeta and 13 Jbeta primers. Assay: immunoSEQ multiplex PCR; the TCRdb copy retains only in-frame clones and omits some. The sample has about 130,000 clones; over 60% are singletons. Sequences were obtained from PBMCs. These receptors were taken from a human donor in good health.

This clone was counted only a few times. This rearrangement joins TRBV7-2 to TRBJ1-1; D perhaps matches TRBD1 (6 bases). V gave up 5 bases and J gave up 8 bases, with 24 bases separating them. CDR3 size: 16 residues. Germline values: CDR1 SGHTA, CDR2 FQGNSA. CDR3 DNA: TGTGCCAGCAGCCCCTACTACCCGGACAGAATCGGGGAAGCTTTCTTT. The encoded protein is CASSPYYPDRIGEAFF.

The chain links TRBV4-3 to TRBJ2-3; TRBD2 matches at 10 bases. This CDR3 is built from 16 residues. CDR1 and CDR2 from the germline V gene are LGHNA and YSLEER. The J segment lost 4 bases and the V segment lost 4 bases, leaving 8 bases of the junction unmatched. The CDR3 protein is CASSRERAGGADTQYF. CDR3 in DNA: TGCGCCAGCAGCCGCGAGAGAGCGGGGGGGGCAGATACGCAGTATTTT.

The gene calls are TRBV12-5 and TRBJ1-4; D not certain. CDR3 length: 11 amino acids. Germline-derived CDR1 and CDR2 are LGHNT and FRNRAP. The V and J ends lost 5 bases and 12 bases respectively, with 10 bases between them. CDR3 loop: CASGPAEELFF. CDR3 DNA: TGTGCTAGTGGTCCGGCGGAGGAACTGTTTTTT.

The V and J genes are TRBV2 and TRBJ1-5, with D hard to call. The V and J ends lost 1 base and 2 bases respectively, with 18 bases between them. This CDR3 is 18 amino acids long. CDR1 SNHLY and CDR2 FYNNEI come from the germline V gene. CDR3 sequence (DNA): TGTGCCAGCAGTGAAGGACTTACCGCCTCGGCGGGCAATCAGCCCCAGCATTTT. This translates into CASSEGLTASAGNQPQHF.

The chain uses TRBV6-1 and TRBJ2-7, with D possibly being TRBD1 (6 bases). Between the trimmed V and J ends, which lost 7 bases and 0 bases, there was a span of 13 bases. The V gene's germline CDR1 is MNHNS and CDR2 SASEGT. This CDR3 comprises 14 residues. CDR3 in amino acids: CASTWDTPSYEQYF. The DNA of the CDR3 is TGTGCCAGCACGTGGGACACCCCCTCCTACGAGCAGTACTTC.

This clone was seen once. V and J are TRBV28 and TRBJ1-1, with 8 bases aligning to TRBD1. Trimming took 3 bases from V and 7 from J; bases not matched to a gene: 7. The CDR3 length is 14 residues. Germline lookup yields CDR1 MDHEN and CDR2 SYDVKM. CDR3 sequence: CASSFPDRALEAFF. The CDR3 DNA reads TGTGCCAGCAGTTTCCCGGACAGGGCCCTTGAAGCTTTCTTT.

This clone has a handful of counts. V is TRBV11-2 and J is TRBJ1-5, with D possibly being TRBD1 (6 bases). The CDR3 has 15 amino acids. Germline lookup yields CDR1 SGHAT and CDR2 FQNNGV. The ends were cut back, 4 bases at V and 2 bases at J, with 12 bases in the middle. CDR3 nucleotides: TGTGCCAGCAGCTCCCGACAGGTAGGCAATCAGCCCCAGCATTTT. This translates into CASSSRQVGNQPQHF.

The chain recombines TRBV6-1 with TRBJ2-2; D not resolved. In germline, CDR1 is MNHNS, CDR2 SASEGT. The CDR3 is 10 residues long. Trimming pared 8 bases from V and 8 bases from J, leaving 6 bases between. The CDR3 DNA reads TGTGCCAGCCGAGCTGGGGAGCTGTTTTTT. It codes for CASRAGELFF.

This clone has a handful of counts. J is TRBJ2-5 and V is TRBV28, with TRBD1 matching over 11 bases. This CDR3 contains 16 residues. The trim removed 5 bases at V and 5 bases at J, leaving 10 bases unmatched. Germline V gives CDR1 MDHEN, CDR2 SYDVKM. CDR3 in amino acids: CASSTPGQGAGETQYF. Written as DNA, the CDR3 is TGTGCCAGCAGTACCCCCGGACAGGGGGCGGGTGAGACCCAGTACTTC.

The genes are TRBV6-1 and TRBJ2-3, with a tentative D call TRBD2 (5 bases). V gave up 2 bases and J gave up 6 bases, with 6 bases separating them. There are 12 residues in the CDR3. CDR1 and CDR2 (germline): MNHNS, SASEGT. The CDR3 bases are TGTGCCAGCAGTGAACCGGGGGATACGCAGTATTTT. This gives the protein CASSEPGDTQYF.

This chain links TRBV28 with TRBJ1-3; D perhaps matches TRBD1 (5 bases). CDR3 size: 15 residues. Germline V gene sequence: CDR1 MDHEN, CDR2 SYDVKM. The V and J ends lost 6 bases and 3 bases respectively, with 15 bases between them. In DNA form, the CDR3 reads TGTGCCAGCAGGCCCGGGGGGGGAGGTGGAAACACCATATATTTT. It is translated as CASRPGGGGGNTIYF.

J is TRBJ2-7 and V is TRBV10-3, with D unclear. Germline values: CDR1 ENHRY, CDR2 SYGVKD. Trimming stripped 7 bases from V and 0 bases from J, with 13 bases between. The CDR3 totals 14 residues. The CDR3 region has the DNA TGTGCCATCACCAACCCACAGACCTCCTACGAGCAGTACTTC. Protein sequence: CAITNPQTSYEQYF.

In its sample, this clone was seen a few times. The CDR3 reads CASSIGSEQYF. The CDR3 DNA reads as TGTGCCAGTAGTATAGGGAGCGAGCAGTACTTC. The rearrangement uses TRBV19 and TRBJ2-7; unclear D gene. Trimming stripped 1 base from V and 6 bases from J, with 4 bases between. This CDR3 is built from 11 residues. Looked up from germline, CDR1 is LNHDA and CDR2 is SQIVND (reference sequence).